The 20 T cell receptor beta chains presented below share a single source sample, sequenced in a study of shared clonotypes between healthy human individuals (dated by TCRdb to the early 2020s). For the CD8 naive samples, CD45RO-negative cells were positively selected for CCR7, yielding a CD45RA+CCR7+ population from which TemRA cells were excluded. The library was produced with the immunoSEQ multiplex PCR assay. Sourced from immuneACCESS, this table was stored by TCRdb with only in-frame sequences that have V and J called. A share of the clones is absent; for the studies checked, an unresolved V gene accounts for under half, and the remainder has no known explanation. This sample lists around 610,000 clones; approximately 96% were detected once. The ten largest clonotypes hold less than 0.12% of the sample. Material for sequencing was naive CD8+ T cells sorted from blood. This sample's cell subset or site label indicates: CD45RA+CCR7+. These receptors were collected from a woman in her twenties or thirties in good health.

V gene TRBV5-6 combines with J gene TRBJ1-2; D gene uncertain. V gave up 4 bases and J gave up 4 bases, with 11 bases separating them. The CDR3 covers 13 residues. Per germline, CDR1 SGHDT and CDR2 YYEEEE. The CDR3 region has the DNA TGTGCCAGCAGCAACGACCACAGCTATGGCTACACCTTC. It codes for CASSNDHSYGYTF.

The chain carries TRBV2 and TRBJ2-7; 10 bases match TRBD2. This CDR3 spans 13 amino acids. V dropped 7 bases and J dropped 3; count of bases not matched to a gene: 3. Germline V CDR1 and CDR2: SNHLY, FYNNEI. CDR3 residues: CASTGTSVYEQYF. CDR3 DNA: TGTGCCAGCACTGGGACTAGCGTCTACGAGCAGTACTTC.

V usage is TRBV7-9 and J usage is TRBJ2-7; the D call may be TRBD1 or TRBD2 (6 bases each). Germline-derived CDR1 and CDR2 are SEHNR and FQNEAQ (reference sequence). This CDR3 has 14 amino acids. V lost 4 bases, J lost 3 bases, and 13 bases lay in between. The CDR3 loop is CASSSEGQVYEQYF. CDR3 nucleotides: TGTGCCAGCAGCTCGGAGGGACAAGTCTACGAGCAGTACTTC.

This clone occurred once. The CDR3 loop is CASSLESLTTDTQYF. In nucleotides, the CDR3 is TGTGCCAGCAGCTTAGAATCCTTGACGACAGATACGCAGTATTTT. The chain links TRBV13 to TRBJ2-3; D call uncertain. CDR3 size: 15 residues. Germline CDR1 is PRHDT and CDR2 is FYEKMQ (reference sequence). V lost 1 base and J lost 3, with 11 bases in between.

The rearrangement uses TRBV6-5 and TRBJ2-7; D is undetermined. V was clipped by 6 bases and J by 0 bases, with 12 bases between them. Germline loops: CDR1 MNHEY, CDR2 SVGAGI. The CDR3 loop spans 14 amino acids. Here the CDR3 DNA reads TGTGCCAGCAGCCAGGTCTTGAGCTCCTACGAGCAGTACTTC. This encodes CASSQVLSSYEQYF.

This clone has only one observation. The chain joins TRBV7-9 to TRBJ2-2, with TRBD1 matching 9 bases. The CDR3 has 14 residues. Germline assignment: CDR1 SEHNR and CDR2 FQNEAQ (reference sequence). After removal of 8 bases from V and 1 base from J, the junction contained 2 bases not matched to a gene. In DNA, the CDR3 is TGTGCCAGCTCGGGACAGGGGAACACCGGGGAGCTGTTTTTT. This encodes CASSGQGNTGELFF.

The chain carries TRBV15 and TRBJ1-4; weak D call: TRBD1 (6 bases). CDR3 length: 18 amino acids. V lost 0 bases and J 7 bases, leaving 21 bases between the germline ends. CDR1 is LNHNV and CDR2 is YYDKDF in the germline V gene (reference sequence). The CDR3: CATSRDRAFGGQGEKLFF. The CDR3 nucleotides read TGTGCCACCAGCAGAGATCGGGCGTTTGGGGGGCAAGGTGAAAAACTGTTTTTT.

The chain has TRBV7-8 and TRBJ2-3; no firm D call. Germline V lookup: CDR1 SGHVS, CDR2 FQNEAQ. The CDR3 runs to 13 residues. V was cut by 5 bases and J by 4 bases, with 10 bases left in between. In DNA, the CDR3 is TGTGCCAGCAGCCCAGTGGGCGCAGATACGCAGTATTTT. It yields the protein CASSPVGADTQYF.

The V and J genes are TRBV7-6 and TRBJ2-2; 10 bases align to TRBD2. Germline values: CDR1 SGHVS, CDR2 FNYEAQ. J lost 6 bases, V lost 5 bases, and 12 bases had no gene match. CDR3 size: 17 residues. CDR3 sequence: CASSATIAGGGAGELFF. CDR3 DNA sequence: TGTGCCAGCAGCGCCACCATAGCGGGAGGAGGGGCCGGGGAGCTGTTTTTT.

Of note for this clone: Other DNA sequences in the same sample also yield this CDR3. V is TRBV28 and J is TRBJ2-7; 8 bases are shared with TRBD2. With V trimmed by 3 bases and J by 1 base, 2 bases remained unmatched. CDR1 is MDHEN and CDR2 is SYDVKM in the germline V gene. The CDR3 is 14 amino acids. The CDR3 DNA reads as TGTGCCAGCAGTTTCAGCGGGAGTTCCTACGAGCAGTACTTC. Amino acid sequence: CASSFSGSSYEQYF.

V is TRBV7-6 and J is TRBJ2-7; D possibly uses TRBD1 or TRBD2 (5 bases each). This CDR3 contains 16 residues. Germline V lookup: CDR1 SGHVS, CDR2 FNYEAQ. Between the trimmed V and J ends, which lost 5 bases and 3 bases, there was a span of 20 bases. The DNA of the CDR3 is TGTGCCAGCAGCCGAAGCGTCGGGACGGGTGACTACGAGCAGTACTTC. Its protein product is CASSRSVGTGDYEQYF. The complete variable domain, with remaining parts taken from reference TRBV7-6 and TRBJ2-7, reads GAGVSQSPRYKVTKRGQDVALRCDPISGHVSLYWYRQALGQGPEFLTYFNYEAQQDKSGLPNDRFSAERPEGSISTLTIQRTEQRDSAMYRCASSRSVGTGDYEQYFGPGTRLTVT.

This CDR3 is CASSIDRDIVYGQFF. The CDR3 bases are TGTGCCAGTAGTATAGATCGGGACATCGTTTACGGGCAGTTCTTC. The chain couples TRBV19 to TRBJ2-1; possible D gene TRBD1, 6 bases. The germline CDR1 and CDR2 sequences are LNHDA and SQIVND (reference sequence). This CDR3 spans 15 amino acids. V was clipped by 0 bases and J by 12 bases, with 18 bases between them.

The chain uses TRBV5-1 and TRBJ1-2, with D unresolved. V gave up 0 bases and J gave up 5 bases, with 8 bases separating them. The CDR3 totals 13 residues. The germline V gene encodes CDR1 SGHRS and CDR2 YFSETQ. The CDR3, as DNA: TGCGCCAGCAGCTTGGATGGGTTGTATGGCTACACCTTC. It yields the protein CASSLDGLYGYTF.

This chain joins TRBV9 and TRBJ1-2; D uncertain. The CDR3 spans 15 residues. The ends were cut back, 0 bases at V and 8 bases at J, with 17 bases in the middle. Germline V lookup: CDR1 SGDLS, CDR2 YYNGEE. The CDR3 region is CASSVGRSQHEGYTF. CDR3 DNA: TGTGCCAGCAGCGTAGGAAGGTCACAACACGAAGGCTACACCTTC.

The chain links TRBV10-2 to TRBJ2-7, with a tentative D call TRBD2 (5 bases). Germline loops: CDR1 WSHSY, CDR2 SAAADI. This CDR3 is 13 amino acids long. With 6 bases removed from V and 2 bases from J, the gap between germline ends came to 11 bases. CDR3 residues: CASSSGSTYEQYF. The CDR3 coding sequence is TGCGCCAGCAGCTCGGGATCCACCTACGAGCAGTACTTC.

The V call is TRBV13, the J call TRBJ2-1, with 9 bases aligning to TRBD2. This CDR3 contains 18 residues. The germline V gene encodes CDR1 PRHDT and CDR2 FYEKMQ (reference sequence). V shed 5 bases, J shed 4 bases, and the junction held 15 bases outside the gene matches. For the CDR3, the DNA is TGTGCCAGCAGCCTACTCACGGCGGCGGGAGGGAATTACAATGAGCAGTTCTTC. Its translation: CASSLLTAAGGNYNEQFF.

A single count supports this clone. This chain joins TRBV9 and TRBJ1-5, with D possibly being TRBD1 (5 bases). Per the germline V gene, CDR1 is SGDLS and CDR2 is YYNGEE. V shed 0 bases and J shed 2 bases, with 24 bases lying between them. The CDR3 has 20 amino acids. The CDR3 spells CASSVDGLGWPREGNQPQHF. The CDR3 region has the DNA TGTGCCAGCAGCGTAGACGGTCTCGGTTGGCCCAGGGAAGGCAATCAGCCCCAGCATTTT.

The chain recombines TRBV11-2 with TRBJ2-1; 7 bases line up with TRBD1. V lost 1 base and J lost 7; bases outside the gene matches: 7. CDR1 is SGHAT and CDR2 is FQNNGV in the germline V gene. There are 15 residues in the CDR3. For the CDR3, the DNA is TGTGCCAGCAGCTTAGCAGCAATCAGGGGGAATGAGCAGTTCTTC. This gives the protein CASSLAAIRGNEQFF.

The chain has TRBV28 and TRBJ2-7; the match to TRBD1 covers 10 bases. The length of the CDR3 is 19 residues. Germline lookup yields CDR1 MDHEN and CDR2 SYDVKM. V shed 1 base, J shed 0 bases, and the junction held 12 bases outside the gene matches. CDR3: CASSLFGQGVGAISYEQYF. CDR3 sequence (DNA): TGTGCCAGCAGTTTATTCGGACAGGGGGTCGGAGCAATCTCCTACGAGCAGTACTTC. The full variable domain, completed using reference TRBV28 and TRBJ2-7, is DVKVTQSSRYLVKRTGEKVFLECVQDMDHENMFWYRQDPGLGLRLIYFSYDVKMKEKGDIPEGYSVSREKKERFSLILESASTNQTSMYLCASSLFGQGVGAISYEQYFGPGTRLTVT.

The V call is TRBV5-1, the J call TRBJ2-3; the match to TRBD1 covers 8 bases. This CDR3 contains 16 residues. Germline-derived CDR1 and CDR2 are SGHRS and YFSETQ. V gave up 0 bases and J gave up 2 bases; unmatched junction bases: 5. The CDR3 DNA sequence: TGCGCCAGCAGCTTGGCGGGCAGGGGGCACACAGATACGCAGTATTTT. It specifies CASSLAGRGHTDTQYF.